These 21 T cell receptor beta chains were sequenced from one sample in a study of cytomegalovirus exposure and HLA in healthy donors. The data were produced by immunoSEQ multiplex PCR, yet TCRdb's version contains in-frame clones alone and is incomplete. This table has under 250,000 clones, around 87% appearing once. Sequencing was performed on PBMCs. Every receptor here comes from a woman between 18 and 29 years old in good health and CMV-seropositive.

V gene TRBV2 combines with J gene TRBJ1-1; D is perhaps TRBD1 (6 bases). There are 15 residues in the CDR3. CDR1 and CDR2 from the germline V gene are SNHLY and FYNNEI. Trimming removed 4 bases from V and 1 base from J, with 13 bases in between. CDR3 in DNA: TGTGCCAGCAGTGGCACAGGGCCTAGGAACACTGAAGCTTTCTTT. It encodes CASSGTGPRNTEAFF.

The CDR3 coding sequence is TGTGCCAGCAGTTTGCAAGCGCACTCCTACGAGCAGTACTTC. Translation: CASSLQAHSYEQYF. This rearrangement joins TRBV28 to TRBJ2-7; D remains ambiguous. In germline, CDR1 is MDHEN, CDR2 SYDVKM. Trimming stripped 3 bases from V and 0 bases from J, with 9 bases between. CDR3 length: 14 amino acids.

This clone was seen only a few times. V usage is TRBV28 and J usage is TRBJ1-3; D uncertain. Germline V gene lookup returns CDR1 MDHEN and CDR2 SYDVKM. V was clipped by 2 bases and J by 7 bases, with 3 bases between them. This CDR3 has 11 residues. Here the CDR3 DNA reads TGTGCCAGCAGTTTACCGAACACCATATATTTT. Translation: CASSLPNTIYF.

V usage is TRBV5-1 and J usage is TRBJ2-3; D unclear. Trimming shortened V by 4 bases and J by 4 bases, and 7 bases separated the two germline ends. Germline V gene data show CDR1 as SGHRS and CDR2 as YFSETQ. CDR3 length: 12 residues. The CDR3 reads CASSLSSDTQYF. CDR3 sequence (DNA): TGCGCCAGCAGCCTAAGTTCAGATACGCAGTATTTT. Combining the CDR3 with reference TRBV5-1 and TRBJ2-3 gives the whole variable domain KAGVTQTPRYLIKTRGQQVTLSCSPISGHRSVSWYQQTPGQGLQFLFEYFSETQRNKGNFPGRFSGRQFSNSRSEMNVSTLELGDSALYLCASSLSSDTQYFGPGTRLTVL.

This chain uses TRBV4-1 with TRBJ1-1, with 7 bases lining up with TRBD1. The trim removed 1 base at V and 0 bases at J, leaving 8 bases unmatched. The germline CDR1 and CDR2 sequences are MGHRA and YSYEKL. The CDR3 extends over 17 amino acids. The CDR3 sequence is CASSQARNRGLNTEAFF. CDR3 nucleotide sequence: TGCGCCAGCAGCCAAGCTCGAAACAGGGGCCTGAACACTGAAGCTTTCTTT.

Here the CDR3 reads CASSHGTGYGYTF. As DNA, the CDR3 is TGTGCCAGCAGCCACGGGACAGGATACGGCTACACCTTC. The rearrangement links TRBV25-1 to TRBJ1-2, with TRBD1 matching 8 bases. The CDR3 totals 13 residues. V trimming: 6 bases; J trimming: 8 bases; junction bases outside the gene matches: 8. Germline values: CDR1 MGHDK, CDR2 SYGVNS.

The V call is TRBV6-1, the J call TRBJ2-2, with 9 bases aligning to TRBD1. Trimming took 4 bases from V and 5 from J; bases not matched to a gene: 20. This CDR3 is built from 20 residues. Germline V gene lookup returns CDR1 MNHNS and CDR2 SASEGT. Written as DNA, the CDR3 is TGTGCCAGCAGTGGCCGGACCTTTCCATGGACAGGGGAGGAAACCGGGGAGCTGTTTTTT. Its translation: CASSGRTFPWTGEETGELFF.

The V call is TRBV9, the J call TRBJ2-7; TRBD2 matches at 7 bases. CDR1 is SGDLS and CDR2 is YYNGEE in the germline V gene. V shed 6 bases, J shed 4 bases, and the junction held 10 bases outside the gene matches. The CDR3 totals 14 residues. The CDR3: CASTLRGDSYEQYF. DNA for the CDR3: TGTGCCAGCACCCTCCGGGGGGATTCGTACGAGCAGTACTTC.

The chain joins TRBV5-1 to TRBJ2-7; 7 bases agree with TRBD2. The CDR3 runs to 12 residues. V lost 7 bases to trimming and J lost 3 bases; unmatched junction nucleotides: 4. The V gene's germline CDR1 is SGHRS and CDR2 YFSETQ. The CDR3, as DNA: TGCGCCAGCCGTGGGGGGGACTACGAGCAGTACTTC. Residues: CASRGGDYEQYF. Drawing the rest from reference TRBV5-1 and TRBJ2-7, the complete variable domain is KAGVTQTPRYLIKTRGQQVTLSCSPISGHRSVSWYQQTPGQGLQFLFEYFSETQRNKGNFPGRFSGRQFSNSRSEMNVSTLELGDSALYLCASRGGDYEQYFGPGTRLTVT.

This chain joins TRBV18 and TRBJ1-1, with 11 bases that match TRBD1. V lost 1 base, J lost 3 bases, and 7 bases stayed unmatched. Germline V gene data show CDR1 as KGHSH and CDR2 as LQKENI. The CDR3 totals 17 residues. The CDR3 loop reads CASSPQAGTGGHTEAFF. In DNA form, the CDR3 reads TGTGCCAGCTCACCACAAGCCGGGACAGGGGGGCACACTGAAGCTTTCTTT.

A single count supports this clone. The rearrangement uses TRBV7-6 and TRBJ2-1, with 8 nucleotides matching TRBD1. V shed 1 base, J shed 5 bases, and the junction held 4 bases outside the gene matches. Germline V lookup: CDR1 SGHVS, CDR2 FNYEAQ. This CDR3 region has 15 residues. The CDR3 here is CASSLVDRDNNEQFF. For the CDR3, the DNA is TGTGCCAGCAGCTTAGTGGACAGGGATAACAATGAGCAGTTCTTC.

The chain uses TRBV6-1 and TRBJ2-2; 9 bases map to TRBD1. Germline V gives CDR1 MNHNS, CDR2 SASEGT. The junction had 6 bases not matched to a gene; V was cut back by 6 bases and J by 4 bases. The CDR3 has 15 residues. CDR3 nucleotides: TGTGCCAGCAGACCCGGGACAGGGAGCACCGGGGAGCTGTTTTTT. It yields the protein CASRPGTGSTGELFF.

This chain links TRBV14 with TRBJ2-7; 10 bases agree with TRBD2. CDR1 and CDR2 (germline): SGHDN, FVKESK. After removal of 3 bases from V and 7 bases from J, the junction contained 3 bases not matched to a gene. CDR3 length: 13 residues. The CDR3 sequence: CASSHTTSGEQYF. DNA for the CDR3: TGTGCCAGCAGCCACACGACTAGCGGGGAGCAGTACTTC.

This chain connects TRBV5-1 to TRBJ2-5; TRBD1 matches 10 bases. Germline trimming cut 4 bases from V and 5 bases from J; bases unmatched to any gene: 14. Germline V gene data show CDR1 as SGHRS and CDR2 as YFSETQ. This CDR3 has 17 amino acids. The CDR3 region has the DNA TGCGCCAGCAGCCTGGCGCTGACAGGGGGCAAGGTGGAGACCCAGTACTTC. Amino acid sequence: CASSLALTGGKVETQYF. Full variable domain (remainder filled in from reference TRBV5-1 and TRBJ2-5): KAGVTQTPRYLIKTRGQQVTLSCSPISGHRSVSWYQQTPGQGLQFLFEYFSETQRNKGNFPGRFSGRQFSNSRSEMNVSTLELGDSALYLCASSLALTGGKVETQYFGPGTRLLVL.

The rearrangement links TRBV29-1 to TRBJ2-3; 9 nucleotides line up with TRBD2. V shed 4 bases and J 0 bases; nucleotides not matched to a gene: 11. Germline V gene sequence: CDR1 SQVTM, CDR2 ANQGSEA. The CDR3 extends over 17 amino acids. CDR3 sequence: CSVAGTSWASSTDTQYF. DNA of the CDR3: TGCAGCGTTGCCGGGACTAGCTGGGCCTCTAGCACAGATACGCAGTATTTT.

The chain has TRBV29-1 and TRBJ1-1; 7 nucleotides line up with TRBD1. The J segment lost 3 bases and the V segment lost 6 bases, leaving 4 bases of the junction unmatched. Germline V CDR1 and CDR2: SQVTM, ANQGSEA. CDR3 length: 12 amino acids. CDR3: CSVHRGYTEAFF. The DNA of the CDR3 is TGCAGCGTCCACAGGGGCTACACTGAAGCTTTCTTT.

The rearrangement joins TRBV9 to TRBJ1-1; tentatively, D is TRBD1 (5 bases). Trimming shortened V by 3 bases and J by 5 bases, and 23 bases separated the two germline ends. Germline-derived CDR1 and CDR2 are SGDLS and YYNGEE. The CDR3 extends over 17 amino acids. CDR3 DNA sequence: TGTGCCAGCAGCGAAGGCCTGGGGTTCGGGGGAGGGACTGAAGCTTTCTTT. Its translation is CASSEGLGFGGGTEAFF.

In DNA form, the CDR3 reads TGTGCCGCCGCGGCTAGCGGGGGCTTTCTCGAGCAGTACTTC. It specifies CAAAASGGFLEQYF. This chain links TRBV10-3 with TRBJ2-7, with 10 positions matching TRBD2. Unmatched junction bases numbered 13, after V lost 11 bases and J lost 6 bases. CDR3 length equals 14 residues. Per the germline V gene, CDR1 is ENHRY and CDR2 is SYGVKD.

This chain links TRBV19 with TRBJ1-5; D is unresolved. The germline CDR1 and CDR2 sequences are LNHDA and SQIVND (reference sequence). This CDR3 region has 14 residues. Trimming removed 3 bases from V and 4 bases from J, with 10 bases in between. DNA for the CDR3: TGTGCCAGTAGTATGGCGGCTGTAAATCAGCCCCAGCATTTT. As protein: CASSMAAVNQPQHF.

The chain has TRBV5-4 and TRBJ1-1, with D possibly being TRBD1 (6 bases). Germline V lookup: CDR1 SGHNT, CDR2 YYREEE (reference sequence). The CDR3 covers 16 residues. Trimming removed 7 bases from V and 3 bases from J, with 22 bases in between. The CDR3 region has the DNA TGTGCCAGCTCGAACCCCCGGGAGGGGGGGGACACTGAAGCTTTCTTT. Protein product: CASSNPREGGDTEAFF.

The chain recombines TRBV27 with TRBJ2-7; D unclear. The CDR3 has 14 amino acids. Germline CDR1 is MNHEY and CDR2 is SMNVEV (reference sequence). The ends were cut back, 2 bases at V and 0 bases at J, with 8 bases in the middle. CDR3 sequence: CASSLMGYSYEQYF. CDR3 nucleotide sequence: TGTGCCAGCAGTTTAATGGGCTACTCCTACGAGCAGTACTTC.